The 9 T cell receptor beta chains below were found in one sample sequenced in a study of identical twins. TCRdb reanalysed the 5' RACE reads using MiXCR and keeps one entry per CDR3 protein. This sample has approximately 890,000 distinct CDR3 sequences, with more than 9% found just once. Another study also made use of these data, one on yellow fever vaccine responses in identical twins.

Sequencing was performed on PBMCs. The receptor set was obtained from a woman between 18 and 30 years old in good health.

The sample holds a few counts of this clonotype. The chain couples TRBV4-1 to TRBJ1-2; no clear D gene. Trimming removed 0 bases from V and 3 bases from J, with 11 bases in between. CDR3 length: 15 amino acids. Germline V gene data show CDR1 as MGHRA and CDR2 as YSYEKL. The CDR3 region is CASSQDFAGYYGYTF. The CDR3 DNA reads as TGCGCCAGCAGCCAAGATTTCGCCGGGTACTATGGCTACACCTTC.

This clonotype occurred a few times. The rearrangement joins TRBV10-3 to TRBJ1-5; maybe TRBD1 (6 bases). Trimming took 4 bases from V and 0 from J, leaving 10 bases between them. This CDR3 contains 15 residues. Germline lookup yields CDR1 ENHRY and CDR2 SYGVKD. CDR3: CAISAGADSNQPQHF. CDR3 DNA sequence: TGTGCCATCAGTGCGGGGGCAGATAGCAATCAGCCCCAGCATTTT.

The V gene is TRBV5-1, the J gene TRBJ1-1; D is unresolved. The CDR3 totals 15 residues. V lost 3 bases and J 2 bases, leaving 14 bases between the germline ends. The germline CDR1 and CDR2 sequences are SGHRS and YFSETQ. This CDR3 reads CASSSLRGGNTEAFF. CDR3 DNA: TGCGCCAGCAGCTCCCTCCGGGGAGGAAACACTGAAGCTTTCTTT.

This clonotype appeared a few times. The genes are TRBV12-3 or TRBV12-4 and TRBJ1-2; D remains ambiguous. The CDR3 extends over 12 amino acids. V dropped 8 bases and J dropped 4 bases, with 11 bases sitting between them. CDR3 region: CASVSRFYGYTF. The DNA for the CDR3 is TGTGCCAGCGTCTCCAGATTCTATGGCTACACCTTC.

This clonotype occurred many times. The rearrangement links TRBV7-9 to TRBJ1-5; D gene uncertain. V was pared by 4 bases and J by 5 bases, with 12 bases between. Germline V lookup: CDR1 SEHNR, CDR2 FQNEAQ (reference sequence). This CDR3 has 14 residues. The CDR3 nucleotides are TGTGCCAGCAGCTCTTCGGGCAAGGATCAGCCCCAGCATTTT. It codes for CASSSSGKDQPQHF.

In its sample, this clonotype was seen a few times. The chain employs TRBV12-3 or TRBV12-4 and TRBJ2-1, with D maybe TRBD1 (6 bases). The CDR3 spans 16 residues. V was shortened by 4 bases and J by 0 bases, with 13 bases between the two germline ends. DNA for the CDR3: TGTGCCAGCAGTTCCAGGACAGACGGCTCCTACAATGAGCAGTTCTTC. Amino acids: CASSSRTDGSYNEQFF.

This clonotype was detected only a few times. The rearrangement joins TRBV7-3 to TRBJ2-1; the match to TRBD1 covers 8 bases. Trimming at V came to 5 bases and at J to 0 bases, leaving 6 bases not matched to a gene. The CDR3 extends over 16 amino acids. The V gene's germline CDR1 is SGHTA and CDR2 FQGTGA. The CDR3 is CASSQGARSSYNEQFF. CDR3 coding DNA: TGTGCCAGCAGCCAGGGGGCGAGGAGCTCCTACAATGAGCAGTTCTTC. The full variable domain, its missing parts supplied by reference TRBV7-3 and TRBJ2-1, is GAGVSQTPSNKVTEKGKYVELRCDPISGHTALYWYRQSLGQGPEFLIYFQGTGAADDSGLPNDRFFAVRPEGSVSTLKIQRTERGDSAVYLCASSQGARSSYNEQFFGPGTRLTVL.

The V gene is TRBV5-4, the J gene TRBJ2-1; 14 bases agree with TRBD2. The V gene's germline CDR1 is SGHNT and CDR2 YYREEE (reference sequence). The CDR3 has 16 residues. With V trimmed by 4 bases and J by 8 bases, 8 bases remained unmatched. In nucleotides, the CDR3 is TGTGCCAGCAGCCCGGGGGGACTAGCGGGAGACTATGAGCAGTTCTTC. It translates to CASSPGGLAGDYEQFF.

The chain is built from TRBV6-1 and TRBJ2-1; 10 bases match TRBD2. CDR1 and CDR2 (germline): MNHNS, SASEGT. The CDR3 runs 15 residues. V shed 6 bases, J shed 8 bases, and the junction held 10 bases outside the gene matches. The CDR3 spells CASRSASGSSDEQFF. CDR3 sequence (DNA): TGTGCCAGCAGGTCGGCTAGCGGGAGTAGCGATGAGCAGTTCTTC.